A selection of T cell receptor beta chains follows, all from one sample in a study of identifying expanded T cells in peripheral blood. Generated by immunoSEQ multiplex PCR, the TCRdb table keeps only in-frame clones and is missing some. The sample holds more than 80,000 clones, approximately 90% seen once. Material: blood. These TCRs come from a person aged 18 to 75 in good health. Both conserved end residues are part of each CDR3. The D gene is left open where the match is weak. Clone size appears in some rows only: once, few, many, or a class for an expanded clone.

TRBV7-2	once	TRBD1	TRBJ1-1	TGTGCCAGCAGCTCCAGACAGGGAACTGAAGCTTTCTTT	CASSSRQGTEAFF
TRBV4-3	.	TRBD1	TRBJ2-7	TGCGCCAGCAGCCAAGAGCTAGGGACAGGCTCCTACGAGCAGTACTTC	CASSQELGTGSYEQYF
TRBV6-1	once	TRBD1	TRBJ1-1	TGTGCCAGCAGTCCCCGGGACAGCCTGAACACTGAAGCTTTCTTT	CASSPRDSLNTEAFF
TRBV6-5	.	.	TRBJ2-3	TGTGCCAGCAGTTACTCGGGGGAGACGGCTACGCAGTATTTT	CASSYSGETATQYF
TRBV28	.	.	TRBJ1-2	TGTGCCAGCAGTTTGGGAGTATACTATGGCTACACCTTC	CASSLGVYYGYTF
TRBV27	.	.	TRBJ2-2	TGTGCCAGCAGACTAGCCGGTGACACCGGGGAGCTGTTTTTT	CASRLAGDTGELFF
TRBV5-1	.	TRBD2	TRBJ2-3	TGCGCCAGCAGCATGACTAGCGGGGGGCCAGATACGCAGTATTTT	CASSMTSGGPDTQYF
TRBV7-2	medium-sized	.	TRBJ1-1	TGTGCCAGCAGGGTCGGGTTCGCTGAAGCTTTCTTT	CASRVGFAEAFF
TRBV9	.	.	TRBJ1-5	TGTGCCAGCAGCGTAGAGCGACCAGGCGAATCTTATAGCAATCAGCCCCAGCATTTT	CASSVERPGESYSNQPQHF
TRBV9	.	.	TRBJ1-5	TGTGCCAGCAGCTCGGGAGATGGGCAGCCCCAGCATTTT	CASSSGDGQPQHF
TRBV9	.	TRBD1	TRBJ2-7	TGTGCCAGCAGCGCGCGACAGGGGGCCGGTTTTTATGAGCAGTACTTC	CASSARQGAGFYEQYF
TRBV6-6	.	.	TRBJ2-7	TGTGCCAGCAGTCTCGGACGTCTGAGCTCCTACGAGCAGTACTTC	CASSLGRLSSYEQYF
TRBV7-9	.	.	TRBJ2-5	TGTGCCAGCAGCTTTGCCCATGGGACGAATGAGCAGTACTTC	CASSFAHGTNEQYF
TRBV20-1	.	.	TRBJ2-5	TGCAGTGCAGAGACCCAAGAGACCCAGTACTTC	CSAETQETQYF
TRBV6-5	.	.	TRBJ2-7	TGTGCCAGCACTCGCGGCCGGGGGATCTACGAGCAGTACTTC	CASTRGRGIYEQYF
TRBV6-4	few	.	TRBJ2-1	TGTGCCAGCAGTGAAGGGGGAGACTACAATGAGCAGTTCTTC	CASSEGGDYNEQFF
TRBV4-1	.	TRBD2	TRBJ2-1	TGCGCCAGCAGCCGTGGACTAGCGGGGGCATACAATGAGCAGTTCTTC	CASSRGLAGAYNEQFF
TRBV6-1	.	TRBD1	TRBJ1-1	TGTGCCAGCGGACGGACAGGGGCGGCTTTCTTT	CASGRTGAAFF
TRBV6-6	.	TRBD1	TRBJ2-7	TGTGCCAGCAGTACCTACGGGACAGCCGAGGAGTACGAGCAGTACTTC	CASSTYGTAEEYEQYF
TRBV6-1	once	.	TRBJ2-3	TGTGCCAGCAGTGAAGCGCCGGGGGGCGCACCAGATACGCAGTATTTT	CASSEAPGGAPDTQYF
TRBV28	.	.	TRBJ2-5	TGTGCCAGCAGGCGGTCCCGACAGGCGATAGAGACCCAGTACTTC	CASRRSRQAIETQYF
TRBV7-7	.	.	TRBJ2-7	TGTGCCAGCAGCTTAGCACAGGGTCTCTACGAGCAGTACTTC	CASSLAQGLYEQYF
TRBV25-1	.	TRBD1	TRBJ2-6	TGTGCCAGCAGTGGGACAGGGGCTGGGGCCAACGTCCTGACTTTC	CASSGTGAGANVLTF
TRBV29-1	.	TRBD1	TRBJ2-2	TGCAGCGTTGAAAGGGAGACAGGGGACGCGGTTTCCGGGGAGCTGTTTTTT	CSVERETGDAVSGELFF
TRBV5-1	.	TRBD1	TRBJ2-7	TGCGCCAGCAGCTTGGAAGGACAGGGGTTCTCTTACGAGCAGTACTTC	CASSLEGQGFSYEQYF
TRBV7-6	.	.	TRBJ1-2	TGTGCCAGCAGCTTAGGAAGGAACTATGGCTACACCTTC	CASSLGRNYGYTF
TRBV4-3	.	.	TRBJ2-7	TGCGCCAGCAGCCAAGATCGGTTGGCCTACGAGCAGTACTTC	CASSQDRLAYEQYF
TRBV7-9	.	.	TRBJ2-3	TGTGCCAGCAGCTTATCCGGCCGGGCCCCCACAGATACGCAGTATTTT	CASSLSGRAPTDTQYF
TRBV4-1	.	.	TRBJ2-3	TGCGCCAGCAGCCAAGACCAGGGTTCAGATACGCAGTATTTT	CASSQDQGSDTQYF
TRBV28	.	.	TRBJ2-3	TGTGCCAGCAGGCGACCTAGCACAGATACGCAGTATTTT	CASRRPSTDTQYF
TRBV18	.	.	TRBJ2-1	TGTGCCAGCTCACCAAAACGAAGCAATGAGCAGTTCTTC	CASSPKRSNEQFF
TRBV15	.	.	TRBJ2-6	TGTGCCACCAGCAGAGATCTGGAGTCTGGGGCCAACGTCCTGACTTTC	CATSRDLESGANVLTF
TRBV5-4	.	TRBD2	TRBJ2-3	TGTGCCAGCAGCTTGGCCGGGGGCGGGGGGGCACCGACAGATACGCAGTATTTT	CASSLAGGGGAPTDTQYF
TRBV28	.	.	TRBJ1-6	TGTGCCAGCAGTTTGTTGTGGCCTAGCAATAATTCACCCCTCCACTTT	CASSLLWPSNNSPLHF
TRBV5-4	once	.	TRBJ2-2	TGTGCCAGCAGCTTTGGGGGACTTAACACCGGGGAGCTGTTTTTT	CASSFGGLNTGELFF
TRBV5-8	.	TRBD1	TRBJ1-2	TGTGCCAGCAGCTCCAGGACAGGGGTCGGCTACACCTTC	CASSSRTGVGYTF
TRBV7-8	.	.	TRBJ1-1	TGTGCCAGCAGGGATAGTGGGAGACCTGAAGCTTTCTTT	CASRDSGRPEAFF
TRBV29-1	.	TRBD2	TRBJ2-7	TGCAGCGTTGTGAGGGCTAGCGGGGGCTACGAGCAGTACTTC	CSVVRASGGYEQYF
TRBV20-1	.	TRBD2	TRBJ2-7	TGCAGTGTCCGGGAGGAGGGCAAGCAGTACTTC	CSVREEGKQYF